Sequencing of this TCR beta chain was carried out in a study of OX40 agonist ivuxolimab in advanced cancers. Per the germline V gene, CDR1 is SNHLY and CDR2 is FYNNEI. CDR3 length equals 12 residues. The V and J ends lost 7 bases and 6 bases respectively, with 11 bases between them. Produced via immunoSEQ multiplex PCR; TCRdb's table is partial and in-frame only. Counted here are approximately 63,000 clones, 80% to 90% occurring once; the ten biggest clones make up 1.2%. Sequencing used CD4+ or CD8+ T cells sorted from blood, obtained in a trial of the OX40 agonist ivuxolimab. The chain uses TRBV2 and TRBJ2-3; no clear D. The source is an adult with an advanced solid tumor such as melanoma, head and neck, liver or kidney cancer. The chain's CDR3 is CASTPGKDTQYF. The CDR3 coding sequence is TGTGCCAGCACCCCGGGCAAGGATACGCAGTATTTT. Filled out from reference TRBV2 and TRBJ2-3, the complete variable domain reads EPEVTQTPSHQVTQMGQEVILRCVPISNHLYFYWYRQILGQKVEFLVSFYNNEISEKSEIFDDQFSVERPDGSNFTLKIRSTKLEDSAMYFCASTPGKDTQYFGPGTRLTVL.